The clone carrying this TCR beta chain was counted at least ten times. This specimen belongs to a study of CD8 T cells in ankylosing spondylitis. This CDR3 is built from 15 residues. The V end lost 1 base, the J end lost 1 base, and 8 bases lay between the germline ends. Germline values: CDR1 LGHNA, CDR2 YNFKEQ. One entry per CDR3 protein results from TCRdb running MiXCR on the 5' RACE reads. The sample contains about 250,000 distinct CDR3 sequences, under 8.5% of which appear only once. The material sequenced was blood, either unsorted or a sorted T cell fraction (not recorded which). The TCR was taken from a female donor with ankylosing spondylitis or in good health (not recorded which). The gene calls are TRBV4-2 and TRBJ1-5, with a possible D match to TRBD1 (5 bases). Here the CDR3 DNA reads TGTGCCAGCAGCCAAGTGGAGGGGAGCAATCAGCCCCAGCATTTT. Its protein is CASSQVEGSNQPQHF.